The 22 T cell receptor beta chains listed next were all sequenced from one sample in a study of Ad26.COV2.S vaccination and SARS-CoV-2 variants. Specified treatment: roughly 20 received Ad26.COV2.S at low or high dose, single or two shots; 5 received placebo; per-sample allocation not given. Sampling was done on day 63 after the first vaccine or placebo injection. Clones were read by immunoSEQ multiplex PCR, and TCRdb kept only the in-frame ones, dropping some. The table lists more than 300,000 clones, 85% of them singletons. The input for sequencing was peripheral blood, taken in a trial of Ad26.COV2.S vaccine versus placebo. All receptors come from a person aged 18-65 years who received the Ad26.COV2.S COVID-19 vaccine or a placebo.

V and J are TRBV7-9 and TRBJ1-3; D might be TRBD1 (5 bases). This CDR3 comprises 15 residues. Germline CDR1 and CDR2: SEHNR and FQNEAQ (reference sequence). With 2 bases removed from V and 4 bases from J, the gap between germline ends came to 12 bases. The CDR3 protein is CASSLRGGRGNTIYF. The CDR3 DNA sequence: TGTGCCAGCAGCTTACGGGGCGGTAGGGGAAACACCATATATTTT.

The V call is TRBV6-5, the J call TRBJ1-1; tentatively, D is TRBD1 (5 bases). CDR1 and CDR2 from the germline V gene are MNHEY and SVGAGI. The V end was cut by 7 bases, the J end by 12 bases, with 21 bases between. The CDR3 extends over 13 amino acids. The CDR3: CASTPQGTGSTFF. Written as DNA, the CDR3 is TGTGCCAGCACCCCTCAGGGAACGGGGTCTACTTTCTTT.

V and J are TRBV6-2 or TRBV6-3 and TRBJ1-2, with D maybe TRBD1 (5 bases). The CDR3 contains 15 residues. Trimming shortened V by 0 bases and J by 7 bases, and 15 bases separated the two germline ends. Germline V CDR1 and CDR2: MNHEY, SVGEGT. CDR3 residues: CASSYSFAGSGGYTF. The CDR3 coding sequence is TGTGCCAGCAGTTACTCGTTCGCAGGGAGCGGTGGCTACACCTTC.

In DNA, the CDR3 is TGTGCCAGCAGCCAATCGGGCGGGGAGGCTGGCTACACCTTC. Its translation: CASSQSGGEAGYTF. The chain recombines TRBV3-1 (or the pseudogene TRBV3-2) with TRBJ1-2, with D uncertain. The CDR3 loop spans 14 amino acids. CDR1 and CDR2 (germline): LGHDT, YNNKEL (reference sequence). V lost 2 bases to trimming and J lost 7 bases, with 14 bases between them.

The rearrangement uses TRBV3-1 (or the pseudogene TRBV3-2) and TRBJ2-3, with TRBD2 matching over 8 bases. The trim removed 5 bases at V and 1 base at J, leaving 8 bases unmatched. The germline CDR1 and CDR2 sequences are LGHDT and YNNKEL (reference sequence). The CDR3 loop spans 16 amino acids. The CDR3 DNA follows: TGTGCCAGCAGCGTCAATTCACTAGCGGGCACAGATACGCAGTATTTT. Translation: CASSVNSLAGTDTQYF.

The chain carries TRBV12-3 or TRBV12-4 and TRBJ1-1; D unresolved. CDR3 length: 13 residues. V was cut by 5 bases and J by 6 bases, with 13 bases left in between. CDR3 protein: CASSLLRESEAFF. The CDR3 bases are TGTGCCAGCAGTCTTCTTCGAGAATCTGAAGCTTTCTTT.

The genes are TRBV9 and TRBJ1-2, with TRBD1 identical over 7 bases. From germline, CDR1 is SGDLS and CDR2 YYNGEE. V was clipped by 1 base and J by 0 bases; unmatched bases: 3. The CDR3 contains 15 residues. The CDR3 nucleotides read TGTGCCAGCAGCGTACAGGGGGTCCCTAACTATGGCTACACCTTC. This gives the protein CASSVQGVPNYGYTF.

This sequence joins TRBV27 and TRBJ2-5; no clear D. Germline V CDR1 and CDR2: MNHEY, SMNVEV (reference sequence). V lost 0 bases and J 5 bases, leaving 10 bases between the germline ends. The CDR3 is 14 residues long. CDR3 coding DNA: TGTGCCAGCAGTTTATCGCAGCTTCGGGAGACCCAGTACTTC. It yields the protein CASSLSQLRETQYF.

The chain links TRBV11-2 to TRBJ1-1; D is possibly TRBD1 (5 bases). Trimming left V 4 bases short and J 3 bases short, with 24 bases between. The CDR3 loop spans 18 amino acids. Germline V CDR1 and CDR2: SGHAT, FQNNGV. The DNA of the CDR3 is TGTGCCAGCAGCTCCCCCGGGGCTCTACTCTCGGGAGACACTGAAGCTTTCTTT. Protein product: CASSSPGALLSGDTEAFF.

The chain joins TRBV18 to TRBJ1-6, with 9 nucleotides matching TRBD1. The ends lost 2 bases at V and 7 bases at J; junction bases unmatched: 12. The V gene's germline CDR1 is KGHSH and CDR2 LQKENI. The CDR3 has 18 residues. The chain's CDR3 is CASSPESYRGRVNSPLHF. In DNA, the CDR3 is TGTGCCAGCTCACCAGAGTCGTACAGGGGGCGCGTAAATTCACCCCTCCACTTT.

V gene TRBV9 combines with J gene TRBJ2-2; TRBD2 aligns across 8 bases. The CDR3 has 16 residues. Per germline, CDR1 SGDLS and CDR2 YYNGEE. After removal of 4 bases from V and 1 base from J, the junction contained 6 bases not matched to a gene. This CDR3 is CASSSRTSLNTGELFF. CDR3 nucleotide sequence: TGTGCCAGCAGCTCCCGGACTAGCCTGAACACCGGGGAGCTGTTTTTT. The variable domain in full, with the rest retrieved from reference TRBV9 and TRBJ2-2, is DSGVTQTPKHLITATGQRVTLRCSPRSGDLSVYWYQQSLDQGLQFLIQYYNGEERAKGNILERFSAQQFPDLHSELNLSSLELGDSALYFCASSSRTSLNTGELFFGEGSRLTVL.

J is TRBJ2-3 and V is TRBV4-2; D is uncertain. The CDR3 sequence is 15 residues long. Trimming removed 0 bases from V and 1 base from J, with 8 bases in between. Per the germline V gene, CDR1 is LGHNA and CDR2 is YNFKEQ. The CDR3 protein is CASSQDGLGTDTQYF. As DNA, the CDR3 is TGTGCCAGCAGCCAAGATGGGCTAGGCACAGATACGCAGTATTTT.

V and J are TRBV28 and TRBJ2-3, with TRBD1 as a possible D gene (5 bases). V was cut by 3 bases and J by 0 bases, with 10 bases left in between. Germline V gene sequence: CDR1 MDHEN, CDR2 SYDVKM. This CDR3 has 15 amino acids. The CDR3, as DNA: TGTGCCAGCAGTTTGGCAGGGCCTAGCACAGATACGCAGTATTTT. Translating it yields CASSLAGPSTDTQYF.

V gene TRBV29-1 combines with J gene TRBJ2-7, with 7 positions matching TRBD1. Germline trimming cut 6 bases from V and 0 bases from J; bases unmatched to any gene: 5. The CDR3 loop spans 13 amino acids. Germline V gene data show CDR1 as SQVTM and CDR2 as ANQGSEA. CDR3 region: CSVRQGGSYEQYF. CDR3 DNA sequence: TGCAGCGTCAGACAGGGTGGCTCCTACGAGCAGTACTTC.

The table lists this clone with a count of one. V is TRBV28 and J is TRBJ2-2; D not certain. Germline CDR1 is MDHEN and CDR2 is SYDVKM. V lost 11 bases to trimming and J lost 1 base, with 11 bases between them. This CDR3 has 13 amino acids. This chain's CDR3 is CASPDRNTGELFF. The CDR3 coding sequence is TGTGCCTCCCCCGATCGGAACACCGGGGAGCTGTTTTTT.

The DNA for the CDR3 is TGTGCCAGCAGCGTAGCTGCGACCTCCAACTACGAGCAGTACTTC. Translated, it gives CASSVAATSNYEQYF. This chain links TRBV9 with TRBJ2-7; D is unclear. CDR1 SGDLS and CDR2 YYNGEE come from the germline V gene. This CDR3 has 15 residues. V lost 0 bases, J lost 3 bases, and 13 bases lay in between.

The rearrangement uses TRBV5-4 and TRBJ1-1; D is uncertain. This CDR3 contains 15 residues. The V gene lost 1 base and the J gene lost 5 bases, with 15 bases spanning the gap. Germline V lookup: CDR1 SGHNT, CDR2 YYREEE (reference sequence). The CDR3 loop is CASSLLAGYGTEAFF. As DNA, the CDR3 is TGTGCCAGCAGCTTGCTCGCGGGGTATGGGACTGAAGCTTTCTTT. The whole variable domain, filled in from reference TRBV5-4 and TRBJ1-1, reads ETGVTQSPTHLIKTRGQQVTLRCSSQSGHNTVSWYQQALGQGPQFIFQYYREEENGRGNFPPRFSGLQFPNYSSELNVNALELDDSALYLCASSLLAGYGTEAFFGQGTRLTVV.

The rearrangement links TRBV10-3 to TRBJ1-2; the D is unclear. The CDR3 consists of 14 residues. Between the trimmed V and J ends, which lost 0 bases and 4 bases, there was a span of 9 bases. The germline V gene encodes CDR1 ENHRY and CDR2 SYGVKD. The CDR3 here is CAISESDGIYGYTF. As DNA, the CDR3 is TGTGCCATCAGTGAGTCCGACGGAATCTATGGCTACACCTTC.

The V call is TRBV7-3, the J call TRBJ2-3; 10 bases align to TRBD1. Trimming took 2 bases from V and 4 from J; bases not matched to a gene: 9. This CDR3 region has 17 residues. The germline V gene has CDR1 SGHTA and CDR2 FQGTGA. In DNA form, the CDR3 reads TGTGCCAGCAGCTTAGTTGATGCGGGACAGGGGTCAGATACGCAGTATTTT. Translation gives CASSLVDAGQGSDTQYF.

The chain links TRBV5-1 to TRBJ1-2; 7 nucleotides align to TRBD1. This CDR3 spans 15 amino acids. The germline CDR1 and CDR2 sequences are SGHRS and YFSETQ. V was clipped by 3 bases and J by 3 bases; unmatched bases: 8. CDR3 coding DNA: TGCGCCAGCAGCTCGGGGACAGTCAAACACTATGGCTACACCTTC. Translation: CASSSGTVKHYGYTF.

The rearrangement uses TRBV5-1 and TRBJ2-5, with 7 positions matching TRBD1. J was trimmed by 2 bases and V by 4 bases; bases with no gene match: 8. From germline, CDR1 is SGHRS and CDR2 YFSETQ. CDR3 length: 15 amino acids. The CDR3 DNA is TGCGCCAGCAGCCCTGACAGGGATTTACAAGAGACCCAGTACTTC. Translation: CASSPDRDLQETQYF.

The chain carries TRBV7-8 and TRBJ2-1, with unresolved D. The CDR3 totals 13 residues. V lost 3 bases and J 1 base, leaving 4 bases between the germline ends. Germline V CDR1 and CDR2: SGHVS, FQNEAQ. In DNA, the CDR3 is TGTGCCAGCAGCTTGAATTCCTACAATGAGCAGTTCTTC. It specifies CASSLNSYNEQFF.